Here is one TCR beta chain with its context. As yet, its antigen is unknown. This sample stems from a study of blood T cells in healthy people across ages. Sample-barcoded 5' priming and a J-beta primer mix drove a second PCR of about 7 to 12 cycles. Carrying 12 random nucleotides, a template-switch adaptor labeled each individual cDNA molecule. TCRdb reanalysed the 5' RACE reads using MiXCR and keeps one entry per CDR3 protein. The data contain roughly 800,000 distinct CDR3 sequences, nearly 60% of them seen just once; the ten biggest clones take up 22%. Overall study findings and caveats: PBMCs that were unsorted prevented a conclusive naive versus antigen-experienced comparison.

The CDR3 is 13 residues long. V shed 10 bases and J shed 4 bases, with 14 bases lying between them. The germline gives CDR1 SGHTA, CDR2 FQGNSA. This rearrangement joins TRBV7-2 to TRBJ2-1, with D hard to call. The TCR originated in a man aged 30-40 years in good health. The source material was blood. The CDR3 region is CATRGSLYNEQFF. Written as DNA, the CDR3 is TGTGCCACCCGCGGCAGCTTATACAATGAGCAGTTCTTC.